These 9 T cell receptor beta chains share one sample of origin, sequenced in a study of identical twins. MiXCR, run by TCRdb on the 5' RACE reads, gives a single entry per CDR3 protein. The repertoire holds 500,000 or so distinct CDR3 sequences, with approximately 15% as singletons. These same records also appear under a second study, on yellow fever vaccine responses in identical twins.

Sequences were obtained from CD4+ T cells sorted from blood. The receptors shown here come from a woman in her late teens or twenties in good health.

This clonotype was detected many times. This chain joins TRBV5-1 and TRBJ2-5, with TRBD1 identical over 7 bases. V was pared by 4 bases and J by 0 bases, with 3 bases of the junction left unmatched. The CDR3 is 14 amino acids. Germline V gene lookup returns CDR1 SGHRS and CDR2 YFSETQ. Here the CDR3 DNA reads TGCGCCAGCAGCACACAGGGGTACCAAGAGACCCAGTACTTC. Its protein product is CASSTQGYQETQYF.

The chain's CDR3 is CASSYTDGVYNEQFF. The DNA of the CDR3 is TGTGCCAGCAGTTACACGGACGGAGTCTACAATGAGCAGTTCTTC. The chain combines TRBV6-5 with TRBJ2-1; D gene uncertain. CDR1 and CDR2 from the germline V gene are MNHEY and SVGAGI. With 2 bases removed from V and 3 bases from J, the gap between germline ends came to 11 bases. This CDR3 has 15 residues.

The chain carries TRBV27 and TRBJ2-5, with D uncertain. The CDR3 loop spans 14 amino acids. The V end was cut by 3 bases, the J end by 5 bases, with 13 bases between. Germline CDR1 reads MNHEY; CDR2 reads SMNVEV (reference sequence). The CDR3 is CASSFEGLGETQYF. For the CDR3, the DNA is TGTGCCAGCAGTTTTGAAGGCCTGGGCGAGACCCAGTACTTC.

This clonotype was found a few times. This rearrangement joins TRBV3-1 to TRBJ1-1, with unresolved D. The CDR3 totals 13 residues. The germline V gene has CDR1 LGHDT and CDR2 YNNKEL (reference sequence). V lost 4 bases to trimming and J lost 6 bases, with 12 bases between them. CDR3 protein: CASSLLSGAEAFF. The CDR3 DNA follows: TGTGCCAGCAGCCTGCTATCGGGAGCTGAAGCTTTCTTT. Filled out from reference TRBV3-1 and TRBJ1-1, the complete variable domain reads DTAVSQTPKYLVTQMGNDKSIKCEQNLGHDTMYWYKQDSKKFLKIMFSYNNKELIINETVPNRFSPKSPDKAHLNLHINSLELGDSAVYFCASSLLSGAEAFFGQGTRLTVV.

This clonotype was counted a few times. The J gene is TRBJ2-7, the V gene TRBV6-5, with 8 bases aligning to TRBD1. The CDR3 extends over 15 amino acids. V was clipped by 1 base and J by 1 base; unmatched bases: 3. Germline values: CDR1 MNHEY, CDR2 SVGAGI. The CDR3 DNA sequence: TGTGCCAGCAGTTACTTGGACAGGGAATCCTACGAGCAGTACTTC. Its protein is CASSYLDRESYEQYF.

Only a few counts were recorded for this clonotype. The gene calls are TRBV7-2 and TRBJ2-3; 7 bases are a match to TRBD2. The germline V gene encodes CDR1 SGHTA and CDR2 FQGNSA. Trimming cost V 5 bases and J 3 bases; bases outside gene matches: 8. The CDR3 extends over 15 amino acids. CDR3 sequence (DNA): TGTGCCAGCAGCCGCCCCGGACTAGGTACAGATACGCAGTATTTT. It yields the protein CASSRPGLGTDTQYF.

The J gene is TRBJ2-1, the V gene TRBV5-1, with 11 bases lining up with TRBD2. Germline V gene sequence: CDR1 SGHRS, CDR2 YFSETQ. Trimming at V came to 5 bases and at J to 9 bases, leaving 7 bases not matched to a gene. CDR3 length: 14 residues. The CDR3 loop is CASRGGLAGCEQFF. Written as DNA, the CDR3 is TGCGCCAGCAGGGGCGGACTAGCGGGCTGTGAGCAGTTCTTC.

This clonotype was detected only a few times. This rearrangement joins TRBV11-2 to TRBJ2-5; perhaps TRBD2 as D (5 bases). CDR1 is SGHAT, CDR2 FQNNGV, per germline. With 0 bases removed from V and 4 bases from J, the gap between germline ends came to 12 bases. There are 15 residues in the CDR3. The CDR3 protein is CASSLDGRRTETQYF. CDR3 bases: TGTGCCAGCAGCTTAGATGGGCGGAGGACAGAGACCCAGTACTTC. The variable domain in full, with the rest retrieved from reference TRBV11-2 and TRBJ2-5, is EAGVAQSPRYKIIEKRQSVAFWCNPISGHATLYWYQQILGQGPKLLIQFQNNGVVDDSQLPKDRFSAERLKGVDSTLKIQPAKLEDSAVYLCASSLDGRRTETQYFGPGTRLLVL.

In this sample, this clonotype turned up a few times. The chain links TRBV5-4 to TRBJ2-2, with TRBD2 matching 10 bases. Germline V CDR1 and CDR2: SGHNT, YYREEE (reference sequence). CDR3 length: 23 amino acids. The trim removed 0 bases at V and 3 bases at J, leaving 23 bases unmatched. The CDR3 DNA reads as TGTGCCAGCAGCTTGGCTGTCGGCAGGGTCAGGGTTGGACTAGCGGATCACACCGGGGAGCTGTTTTTT. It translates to CASSLAVGRVRVGLADHTGELFF.